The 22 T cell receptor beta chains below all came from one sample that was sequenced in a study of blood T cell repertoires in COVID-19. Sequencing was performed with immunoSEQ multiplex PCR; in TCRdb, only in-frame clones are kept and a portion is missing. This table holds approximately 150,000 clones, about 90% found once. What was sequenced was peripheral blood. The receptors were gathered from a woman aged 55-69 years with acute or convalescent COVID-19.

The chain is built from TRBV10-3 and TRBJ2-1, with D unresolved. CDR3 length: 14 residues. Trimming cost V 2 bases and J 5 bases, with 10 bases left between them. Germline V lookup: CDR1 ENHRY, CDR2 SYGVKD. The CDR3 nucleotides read TGTGCCATCAGTGAGACTTACGATAACAATGAGCAGTTCTTC. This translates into CAISETYDNNEQFF.

The CDR3, as DNA: TGTGCCAGCAGTGCGGGACAGGGATTTTATCTCGGCACTGAAGCTTTCTTT. Its protein is CASSAGQGFYLGTEAFF. V and J are TRBV6-1 and TRBJ1-1; 9 positions match TRBD1. The CDR3 totals 17 residues. The V gene end was trimmed by 4 bases and the J gene end by 4 bases; junction bases not matched to a gene: 13. CDR1 MNHNS and CDR2 SASEGT come from the germline V gene.

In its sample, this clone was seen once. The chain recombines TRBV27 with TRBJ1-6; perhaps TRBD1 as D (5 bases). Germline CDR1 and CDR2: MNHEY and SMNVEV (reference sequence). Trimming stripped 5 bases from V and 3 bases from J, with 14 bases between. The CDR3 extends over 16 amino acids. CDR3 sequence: CASSPGVGLYNSPLHF. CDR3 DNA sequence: TGTGCCAGCAGTCCGGGGGTAGGCCTCTATAATTCACCCCTCCACTTT.

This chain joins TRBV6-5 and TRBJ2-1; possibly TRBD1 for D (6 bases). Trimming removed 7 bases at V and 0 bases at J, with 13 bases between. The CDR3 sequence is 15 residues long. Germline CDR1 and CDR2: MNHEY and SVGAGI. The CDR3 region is CASNQDRNSYNEQFF. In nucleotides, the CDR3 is TGTGCCAGCAATCAGGACAGAAACTCCTACAATGAGCAGTTCTTC.

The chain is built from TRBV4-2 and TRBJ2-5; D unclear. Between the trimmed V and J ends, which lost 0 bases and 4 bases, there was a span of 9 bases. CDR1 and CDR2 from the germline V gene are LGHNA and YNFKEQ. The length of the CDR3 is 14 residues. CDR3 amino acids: CASSQESGRETQYF. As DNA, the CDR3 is TGTGCCAGCAGCCAAGAGTCAGGCCGAGAGACCCAGTACTTC.

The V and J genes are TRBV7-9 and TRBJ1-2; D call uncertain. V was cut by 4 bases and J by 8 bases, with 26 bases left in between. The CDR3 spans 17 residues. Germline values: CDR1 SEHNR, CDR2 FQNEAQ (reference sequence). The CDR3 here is CASSSDYPGRAKRGYTF. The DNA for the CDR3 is TGTGCCAGCAGCTCTGACTATCCGGGCCGCGCCAAACGGGGCTACACCTTC.

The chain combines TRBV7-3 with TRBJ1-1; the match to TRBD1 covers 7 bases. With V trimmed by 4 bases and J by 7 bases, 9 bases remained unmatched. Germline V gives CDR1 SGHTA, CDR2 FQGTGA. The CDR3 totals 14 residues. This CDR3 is CASSSSTTGSEAFF. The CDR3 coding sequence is TGTGCCAGCAGCTCCTCCACGACAGGGAGTGAAGCTTTCTTT.

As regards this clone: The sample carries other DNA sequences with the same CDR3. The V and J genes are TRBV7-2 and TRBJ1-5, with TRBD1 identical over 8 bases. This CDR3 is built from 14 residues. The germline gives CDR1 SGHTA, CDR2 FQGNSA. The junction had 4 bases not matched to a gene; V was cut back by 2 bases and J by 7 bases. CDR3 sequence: CASSLQGANQPQHF. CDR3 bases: TGTGCCAGCAGCTTACAGGGGGCGAACCAGCCCCAGCATTTT.

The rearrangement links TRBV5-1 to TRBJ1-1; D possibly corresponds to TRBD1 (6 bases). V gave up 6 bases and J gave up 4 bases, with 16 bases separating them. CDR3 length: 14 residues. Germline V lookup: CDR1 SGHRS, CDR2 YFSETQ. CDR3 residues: CASTDPTGRTEAFF. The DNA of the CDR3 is TGCGCCAGCACCGACCCAACAGGGCGCACTGAAGCTTTCTTT.

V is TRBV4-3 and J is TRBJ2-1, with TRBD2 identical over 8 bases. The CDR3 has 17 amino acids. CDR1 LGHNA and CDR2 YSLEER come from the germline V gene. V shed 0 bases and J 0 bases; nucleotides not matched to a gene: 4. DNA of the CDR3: TGCGCCAGCAGCCAAGATTTAGCGGGACTCTCCTACAATGAGCAGTTCTTC. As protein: CASSQDLAGLSYNEQFF.

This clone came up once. This chain's CDR3 is CASSQDPPRVTGANVLTF. The DNA for the CDR3 is TGCGCCAGCAGCCAAGACCCCCCCAGGGTGACTGGGGCCAACGTCCTGACTTTC. This chain joins TRBV4-3 and TRBJ2-6, with D possibly matching TRBD1 (5 bases). The CDR3 is 18 residues long. Germline assignment: CDR1 LGHNA and CDR2 YSLEER. V lost 0 bases to trimming and J lost 2 bases, with 14 bases between them.

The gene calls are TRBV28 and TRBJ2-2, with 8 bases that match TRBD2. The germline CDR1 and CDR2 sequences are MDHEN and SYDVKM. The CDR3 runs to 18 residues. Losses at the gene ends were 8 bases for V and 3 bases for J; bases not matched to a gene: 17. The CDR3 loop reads CASGTESGGNRYTGELFF. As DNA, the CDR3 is TGTGCCAGCGGGACGGAGAGCGGGGGCAACCGGTACACCGGGGAGCTGTTTTTT.

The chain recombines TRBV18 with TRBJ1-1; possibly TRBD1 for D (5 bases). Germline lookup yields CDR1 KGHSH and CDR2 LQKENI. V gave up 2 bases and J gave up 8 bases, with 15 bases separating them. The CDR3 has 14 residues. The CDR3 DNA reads TGTGCCAGCTCACCAGGAGGGGTCGGCTGGGAAGCTTTCTTT. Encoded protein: CASSPGGVGWEAFF.

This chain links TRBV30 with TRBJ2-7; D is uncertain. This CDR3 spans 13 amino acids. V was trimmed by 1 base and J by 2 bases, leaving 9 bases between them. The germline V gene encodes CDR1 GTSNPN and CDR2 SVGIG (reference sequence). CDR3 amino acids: CAWSDGRTYEQYF. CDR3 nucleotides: TGTGCCTGGAGTGATGGCAGGACCTACGAGCAGTACTTC.

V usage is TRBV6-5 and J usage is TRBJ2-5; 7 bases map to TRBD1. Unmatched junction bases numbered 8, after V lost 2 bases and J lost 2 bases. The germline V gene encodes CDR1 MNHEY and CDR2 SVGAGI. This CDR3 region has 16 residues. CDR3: CASSYARGTLQETQYF. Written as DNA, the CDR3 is TGTGCCAGCAGTTACGCCAGGGGGACCCTTCAAGAGACCCAGTACTTC.

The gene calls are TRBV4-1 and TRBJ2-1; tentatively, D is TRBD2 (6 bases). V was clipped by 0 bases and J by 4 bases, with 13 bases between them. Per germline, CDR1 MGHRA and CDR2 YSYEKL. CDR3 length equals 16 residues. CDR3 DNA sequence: TGCGCCAGCAGCCAAGAATCGGCGGGGATTTACAATGAGCAGTTCTTC. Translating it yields CASSQESAGIYNEQFF.

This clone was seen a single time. The CDR3 loop reads CASSVDAGSSYNSPLHF. The DNA of the CDR3 is TGTGCCAGCAGCGTAGACGCAGGGTCGTCCTATAATTCACCCCTCCACTTT. This chain joins TRBV9 and TRBJ1-6, with a weak D call TRBD1 (5 bases). Looked up from germline, CDR1 is SGDLS and CDR2 is YYNGEE. The ends were cut back, 0 bases at V and 1 base at J, with 11 bases in the middle. This CDR3 has 17 amino acids.

CDR3 protein: CASSYPMGQGYTEAFF. The CDR3 bases are TGTGCCAGCAGTTACCCCATGGGACAGGGGTACACTGAAGCTTTCTTT. V usage is TRBV6-6 and J usage is TRBJ1-1; 10 bases align to TRBD1. Germline V lookup: CDR1 MNHNY, CDR2 SVGAGI (reference sequence). V was clipped by 2 bases and J by 3 bases; unmatched bases: 6. This CDR3 is built from 16 residues.

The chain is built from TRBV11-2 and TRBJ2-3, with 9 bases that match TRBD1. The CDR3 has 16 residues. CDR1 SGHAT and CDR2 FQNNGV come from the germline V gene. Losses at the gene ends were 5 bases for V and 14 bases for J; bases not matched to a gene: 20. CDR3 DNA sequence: TGTGCCAGCAGCCACGGCCGTGGGACAGGGAGTACGGGGTGGTATTTT. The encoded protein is CASSHGRGTGSTGWYF.

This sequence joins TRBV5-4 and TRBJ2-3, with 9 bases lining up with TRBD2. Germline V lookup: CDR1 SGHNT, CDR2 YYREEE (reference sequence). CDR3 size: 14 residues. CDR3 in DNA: TGTGCAGCGGGACTAGCACCACACACAGATACGCAGTATTTT. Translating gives CAAGLAPHTDTQYF.

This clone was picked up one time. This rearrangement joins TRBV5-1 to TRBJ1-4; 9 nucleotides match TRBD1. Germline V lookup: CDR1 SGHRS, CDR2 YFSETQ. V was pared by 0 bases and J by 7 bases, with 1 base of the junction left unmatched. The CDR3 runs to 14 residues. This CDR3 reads CASSLGTGVEKLFF. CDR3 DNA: TGCGCCAGCAGCTTGGGGACAGGGGTTGAAAAACTGTTTTTT.

CDR3 in amino acids: CASSPPGQPISPLHF. CDR3 sequence (DNA): TGTGCCAGCAGCCCCCCGGGACAGCCAATTTCACCCCTCCACTTT. The rearrangement uses TRBV13 and TRBJ1-6, with TRBD1 matching over 7 bases. The CDR3 is 15 residues long. Losses at the gene ends were 5 bases for V and 9 bases for J; bases not matched to a gene: 10. The germline gives CDR1 PRHDT, CDR2 FYEKMQ (reference sequence).